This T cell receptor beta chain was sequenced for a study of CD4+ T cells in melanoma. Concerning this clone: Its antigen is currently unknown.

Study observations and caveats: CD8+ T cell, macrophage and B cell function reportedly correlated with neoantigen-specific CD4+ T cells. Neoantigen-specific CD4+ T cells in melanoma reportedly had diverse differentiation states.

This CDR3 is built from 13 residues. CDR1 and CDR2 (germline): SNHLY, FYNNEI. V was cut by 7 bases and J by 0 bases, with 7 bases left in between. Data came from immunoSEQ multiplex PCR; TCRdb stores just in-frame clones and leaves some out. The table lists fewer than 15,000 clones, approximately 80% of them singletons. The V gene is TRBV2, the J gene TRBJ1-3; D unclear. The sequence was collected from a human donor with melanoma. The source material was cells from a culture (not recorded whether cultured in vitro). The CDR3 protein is CASKKGSGNTIYF. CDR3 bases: TGTGCCAGCAAAAAGGGCTCTGGAAACACCATATATTTT. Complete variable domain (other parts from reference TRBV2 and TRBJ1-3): EPEVTQTPSHQVTQMGQEVILRCVPISNHLYFYWYRQILGQKVEFLVSFYNNEISEKSEIFDDQFSVERPDGSNFTLKIRSTKLEDSAMYFCASKKGSGNTIYFGEGSWLTVV.